The 26 T cell receptor beta chains reported below all come from one sample, sequenced in a study of response to subunit inactivated influenza vaccine. One entry per CDR3 protein results from TCRdb running MiXCR on the RT-PCR reads. This sample yields more than 500,000 distinct CDR3 sequences, of which around 11% are seen a single time; roughly 9.6% belongs to the top ten. This sample also belongs to another study, concerning T cells expressing NK-cell markers. That report notes: UMIs accompanied the 5'RACE template switching by which TCR beta cDNA was made.

This specimen was PBMCs from blood, taken on the day of vaccination. These receptors were collected from a man in his fifties or sixties who received an inactivated influenza vaccine.

This rearrangement joins TRBV6-1 to TRBJ2-1, with 9 positions matching TRBD1. Germline V CDR1 and CDR2: MNHNS, SASEGT. This CDR3 spans 14 amino acids. Unmatched junction bases numbered 10, after V lost 8 bases and J lost 8 bases. This CDR3 reads CASLRDRVSDEQFF. CDR3 coding DNA: TGTGCCAGCCTCCGGGACAGGGTATCGGATGAGCAGTTCTTC.

V and J are TRBV28 and TRBJ1-1; D remains unclear. Germline V lookup: CDR1 MDHEN, CDR2 SYDVKM. The CDR3 extends over 12 amino acids. With 5 bases removed from V and 3 bases from J, the gap between germline ends came to 7 bases. CDR3 residues: CASSPIYTEAFF. The CDR3, as DNA: TGTGCCAGCAGTCCTATATACACTGAAGCTTTCTTT.

This clonotype occurred a few times. The genes are TRBV6-5 and TRBJ1-2; no reliable D call. The germline V gene has CDR1 MNHEY and CDR2 SVGAGI. The CDR3 loop spans 13 amino acids. V gave up 2 bases and J gave up 0 bases, with 4 bases separating them. The CDR3 spells CASSYRANYGYTF. The CDR3 DNA follows: TGTGCCAGCAGTTACCGGGCTAACTATGGCTACACCTTC.

This clonotype was found a few times. V is TRBV5-5 and J is TRBJ1-5, with D possibly TRBD1 on 6 matching bases. Between the trimmed V and J ends, which lost 0 bases and 5 bases, there was a span of 12 bases. The CDR3 is made up of 15 amino acids. CDR1 and CDR2 from the germline V gene are SGHKS and YYEKEE (reference sequence). CDR3 sequence reads: CASSLGGGRDQPQHF. CDR3 in DNA: TGTGCCAGCAGCTTGGGCGGGGGGCGCGATCAGCCCCAGCATTTT. Complete variable domain (other parts from reference TRBV5-5 and TRBJ1-5): DAGVTQSPTHLIKTRGQQVTLRCSPISGHKSVSWYQQVLGQGPQFIFQYYEKEERGRGNFPDRFSARQFPNYSSELNVNALLLGDSALYLCASSLGGGRDQPQHFGDGTRLSIL.

In this sample, this clonotype turned up a few times. The chain recombines TRBV5-1 with TRBJ1-2; D is possibly TRBD1 (5 bases). Deletions cut 2 bases from V and 2 bases from J, with 13 bases between. Germline CDR1 reads SGHRS; CDR2 reads YFSETQ. The CDR3 is 15 residues long. Written as DNA, the CDR3 is TGCGCCAGCAGCTTTCTCGGACAAGAAAACTATGGCTACACCTTC. As protein: CASSFLGQENYGYTF.

V usage is TRBV20-1 and J usage is TRBJ2-1; TRBD2 aligns across 13 bases. Trimming took 1 base from V and 7 from J; bases not matched to a gene: 4. Looked up from germline, CDR1 is DFQATT and CDR2 is SNEGSKA (reference sequence). The CDR3 sequence is 15 residues long. CDR3 coding DNA: TGCAGTGCTAGAGGGACTAGCGGGAGAAGAAATGAGCAGTTCTTC. Translating it yields CSARGTSGRRNEQFF.

V and J are TRBV5-1 and TRBJ2-2; 7 bases are a match to TRBD1. Germline V gives CDR1 SGHRS, CDR2 YFSETQ. The CDR3 is 14 residues long. Trimming removed 4 bases from V and 6 bases from J; junction bases left unmatched: 6. The CDR3 is CASSKDRVSGELFF. The CDR3 region has the DNA TGCGCCAGCAGCAAAGACAGGGTTTCCGGGGAGCTGTTTTTT.

This clonotype showed up many times. The chain carries TRBV18 and TRBJ2-6; D is unclear. The CDR3 length is 15 residues. V lost 3 bases to trimming and J lost 8 bases, with 14 bases between them. In germline, CDR1 is KGHSH, CDR2 LQKENI. CDR3 DNA sequence: TGTGCCAGCTCACCGGAACAGCCATCCCCCAACGTCCTGACTTTC. This codes for CASSPEQPSPNVLTF.

The CDR3 sequence is CASSYSTVLKRGYEQYF. The CDR3 nucleotides are TGTGCCAGCAGTTACTCGACGGTTCTGAAGCGGGGCTACGAGCAGTACTTC. J is TRBJ2-7 and V is TRBV6-5, with 7 positions matching TRBD2. The V gene end was trimmed by 0 bases and the J gene end by 3 bases; junction bases not matched to a gene: 11. The CDR3 length is 17 residues. Germline V gene data show CDR1 as MNHEY and CDR2 as SVGAGI.

The chain has TRBV12-3 or TRBV12-4 and TRBJ2-1; D may match TRBD1 or TRBD2 (5 bases each). The CDR3 totals 12 residues. Trimming cost V 6 bases and J 11 bases, with 14 bases left between them. CDR3 nucleotide sequence: TGTGCCAGCAGGGGGGTTAGGGAAAAGCAGTTCTTC. Its translation is CASRGVREKQFF.

The J gene is TRBJ2-2, the V gene TRBV7-6; no clear D. CDR1 is SGHVS and CDR2 is FNYEAQ in the germline V gene. V gave up 7 bases and J gave up 6 bases, with 6 bases separating them. The CDR3 contains 11 residues. In DNA form, the CDR3 reads TGTGCCAGCAAATCGGCCGGGGAGCTGTTTTTT. Translation gives CASKSAGELFF.

This clonotype has just a few counts. V is TRBV20-1 and J is TRBJ1-1; D perhaps matches TRBD1 (5 bases). Germline-derived CDR1 and CDR2 are DFQATT and SNEGSKA (reference sequence). The ends were cut back, 5 bases at V and 1 base at J, with 8 bases in the middle. The CDR3 is 12 residues long. The CDR3 region is CSAVRGNTEAFF. CDR3 coding DNA: TGCAGTGCTGTTAGGGGGAACACTGAAGCTTTCTTT.

This chain links TRBV5-6 with TRBJ1-4; 9 bases fit TRBD1. The CDR3 has 15 residues. Looked up from germline, CDR1 is SGHDT and CDR2 is YYEEEE. V was clipped by 4 bases and J by 8 bases; unmatched bases: 9. CDR3 bases: TGTGCCAGCAGCCCAACAGGGGGCGCGGGGGAAAAACTGTTTTTT. Residues: CASSPTGGAGEKLFF.

This clonotype occurred many times. The J gene is TRBJ1-2, the V gene TRBV20-1, with D possibly being TRBD1 (6 bases). Trimming stripped 0 bases from V and 4 bases from J, with 21 bases between. The CDR3 length is 17 residues. In germline, CDR1 is DFQATT, CDR2 SNEGSKA (reference sequence). The CDR3 DNA reads as TGCAGTGCTAGAGATATTAGAACAGGGTTACAGTTCTATGGCTACACCTTC. Amino acids: CSARDIRTGLQFYGYTF.

This chain joins TRBV10-3 and TRBJ2-7; D possibly uses TRBD1 or TRBD2 (5 bases each). With 6 bases removed from V and 2 bases from J, the gap between germline ends came to 14 bases. Germline CDR1 ENHRY, CDR2 SYGVKD. The CDR3 has 14 amino acids. The DNA for the CDR3 is TGTGCCATCAGGGATGGGGGAGTTCCCTACGAGCAGTACTTC. Translation: CAIRDGGVPYEQYF.

This clonotype was observed at least ten times. The chain carries TRBV29-1 and TRBJ2-7, with D possibly called TRBD1 or TRBD2 (5 bases each). Germline CDR1 SQVTM, CDR2 ANQGSEA. The CDR3 is 14 residues long. V lost 0 bases and J lost 6, with 15 bases in between. The CDR3 is CSVEEGFLGGEQYF. CDR3 DNA sequence: TGCAGCGTTGAAGAGGGCTTCCTTGGGGGCGAGCAGTACTTC.

This clonotype has a handful of counts. The chain combines TRBV20-1 with TRBJ2-7; 12 bases line up with TRBD2. Germline V lookup: CDR1 DFQATT, CDR2 SNEGSKA (reference sequence). This CDR3 spans 14 amino acids. For the CDR3, the DNA is TGCAGGACTAGCGGGGGAGCCCATGCCTACGAGCAGTACTTC. Translating it yields CRTSGGAHAYEQYF.

The V gene is TRBV11-3, the J gene TRBJ1-1; D remains ambiguous. The V end was cut by 1 base, the J end by 11 bases, with 11 bases between. Germline lookup yields CDR1 SGHNT and CDR2 YENEEA. The CDR3 contains 12 residues. This CDR3 reads CASSLGTGRAFF. The CDR3 region has the DNA TGTGCCAGCAGCTTAGGAACGGGGAGGGCTTTCTTT.

There are many counts of this clonotype. This chain links TRBV5-1 with TRBJ2-5, with D possibly being TRBD2 (5 bases). The CDR3 contains 16 residues. CDR1 and CDR2 (germline): SGHRS, YFSETQ. V was clipped by 2 bases and J by 7 bases, with 21 bases between them. The CDR3 DNA reads TGCGCCAGCAGCTTCTCCCTCCCAGGAACCCGGGGGACCCAGTACTTC. Amino acid sequence: CASSFSLPGTRGTQYF.

This clonotype has just a few counts. The V and J genes are TRBV28 and TRBJ2-2; D possibly uses TRBD1 or TRBD2 (6 bases each). CDR1 MDHEN and CDR2 SYDVKM come from the germline V gene. The CDR3 extends over 16 amino acids. Between the trimmed V and J ends, which lost 2 bases and 6 bases, there was a span of 16 bases. The CDR3: CASSLRIGGAAGELFF. The CDR3 nucleotides are TGTGCCAGCAGTTTAAGGATCGGGGGCGCAGCCGGGGAGCTGTTTTTT.

This clonotype showed up many times. This rearrangement joins TRBV12-3 or TRBV12-4 to TRBJ1-3, with D uncertain. This CDR3 is built from 13 residues. Trimming pared 3 bases from V and 3 bases from J, leaving 6 bases between. The CDR3 bases are TGTGCCAGCAGTTTCGAAGTTGGAAACACCATATATTTT. Translating gives CASSFEVGNTIYF.

The chain has TRBV7-2 and TRBJ2-7, with TRBD2 matching 13 bases. The V gene's germline CDR1 is SGHTA and CDR2 FQGNSA. V trimming: 4 bases; J trimming: 7 bases; junction bases outside the gene matches: 10. This CDR3 is built from 16 residues. The CDR3 here is CASSSTGTSGVGEQYF. The CDR3, as DNA: TGTGCCAGCAGCTCGACCGGGACTAGCGGGGTAGGGGAGCAGTACTTC.

The sample holds a few counts of this clonotype. V gene TRBV28 combines with J gene TRBJ2-5, with 7 bases lining up with TRBD1. CDR3 length: 15 residues. Germline-derived CDR1 and CDR2 are MDHEN and SYDVKM. The trim removed 2 bases at V and 1 base at J, leaving 4 bases unmatched. The chain's CDR3 is CASSLRGQRQETQYF. The CDR3 DNA reads as TGTGCCAGCAGTTTAAGGGGACAGCGCCAAGAGACCCAGTACTTC.

Only a few counts were recorded for this clonotype. DNA of the CDR3: TGTGCCAGCAGCCCGCTTGTGTTGGGGGCGAGTGAGCAGTACTTC. Translated, it gives CASSPLVLGASEQYF. The chain joins TRBV12-3 or TRBV12-4 to TRBJ2-7; D is possibly TRBD1 (6 bases). The V gene lost 6 bases and the J gene lost 7 bases, with 22 bases spanning the gap. This CDR3 has 15 residues.

This clonotype was observed a few times. The V gene is TRBV5-5, the J gene TRBJ1-1; D possibly corresponds to TRBD1 (5 bases). The V gene's germline CDR1 is SGHKS and CDR2 YYEKEE (reference sequence). The CDR3 length is 18 residues. V lost 6 bases and J 3 bases, leaving 27 bases between the germline ends. DNA of the CDR3: TGTGCCAGCATGGGGACGGGTGTGTGGGGGAGTAGGGACACTGAAGCTTTCTTT. This sequence encodes CASMGTGVWGSRDTEAFF.

Concerning this clonotype itself: A junction end diverges from the germline sequence, so it may reflect a read error. The chain is built from TRBV6-1 and TRBJ2-3; TRBD2 aligns across 7 bases. Germline values: CDR1 MNHNS, CDR2 SASEGT. The CDR3 loop spans 16 amino acids. In nucleotides, the CDR3 is TGTGCCAGCACCGGGGGGACCGCAACCACCTTCACTAGTAGGCATTTT. It is translated as CASTGGTATTFTSRHF.